The 18 T cell receptor beta chains presented below share a single source sample, sequenced in a study of cytomegalovirus exposure and HLA in healthy donors. The PCR ran on 60 Vbeta and 13 Jbeta primers. Generated by immunoSEQ multiplex PCR, the TCRdb table keeps only in-frame clones and is missing some. This sample's table has about 79,000 clones. Sequenced: PBMCs. The receptors shown here come from a man younger than 40 in good health and CMV-seronegative.

CDR3 residues: CSVETTTTLYGVKLFF. For the CDR3, the DNA is TGCAGCGTTGAAACCACCACCACGCTCTATGGTGTGAAACTGTTTTTT. The chain links TRBV29-1 to TRBJ1-4; D is unclear. Trimming removed 2 bases at V and 11 bases at J, with 24 bases between. CDR3 length: 16 amino acids. Germline V CDR1 and CDR2: SQVTM, ANQGSEA.

The chain has TRBV18 and TRBJ2-6; 10 bases align to TRBD1. V lost 3 bases, J lost 2 bases, and 1 base stayed unmatched. Germline loops: CDR1 KGHSH, CDR2 LQKENI. CDR3 length: 16 residues. The CDR3 loop reads CASSPTGGAGANVLTF. CDR3 nucleotides: TGTGCCAGCTCACCGACAGGGGGCGCTGGGGCCAACGTCCTGACTTTC.

The DNA of the CDR3 is TGTGCCAGCTCGGCCGGGACAGGGTTCTACGAGCAGTACTTC. Translation: CASSAGTGFYEQYF. The rearrangement uses TRBV18 and TRBJ2-7; 9 bases are a match to TRBD1. In germline, CDR1 is KGHSH, CDR2 LQKENI. The CDR3 runs 14 residues. With 6 bases clipped from V and 3 bases from J, the junction kept 6 bases outside the gene matches.

The chain recombines TRBV6-5 with TRBJ2-5, with 8 positions matching TRBD1. Germline V gene sequence: CDR1 MNHEY, CDR2 SVGAGI. After removal of 6 bases from V and 11 bases from J, the junction contained 8 bases not matched to a gene. The CDR3 spans 12 residues. CDR3: CASSLGQGRQYF. DNA of the CDR3: TGTGCCAGCAGCCTAGGACAGGGCCGGCAGTACTTC.

CDR3 coding DNA: TGCGCCAGCAGCCACGGACTAGCGGGCAAACTCAGGACAGATACGCAGTATTTT. Its protein is CASSHGLAGKLRTDTQYF. V gene TRBV4-1 combines with J gene TRBJ2-3, with 11 bases that match TRBD2. The length of the CDR3 is 18 residues. J lost 3 bases, V lost 3 bases, and 11 bases had no gene match. The germline V gene encodes CDR1 MGHRA and CDR2 YSYEKL.

The chain couples TRBV7-2 to TRBJ2-1; 10 bases are shared with TRBD2. The CDR3 sequence is 16 residues long. V gave up 4 bases and J gave up 4 bases; unmatched junction bases: 7. Germline assignment: CDR1 SGHTA and CDR2 FQGNSA. The chain's CDR3 is CASSSASAGGYNEQFF. The CDR3 DNA sequence: TGTGCCAGCAGCTCTGCGTCAGCGGGAGGGTACAATGAGCAGTTCTTC.

CDR3 region: CASSAGTFTYEQYF. The DNA for the CDR3 is TGTGCCAGCAGCGCCGGGACATTCACCTACGAGCAGTACTTC. This chain connects TRBV9 to TRBJ2-7; possibly TRBD1 for D (6 bases). CDR1 is SGDLS, CDR2 YYNGEE, per germline. V was pared by 3 bases and J by 2 bases, with 12 bases between. The CDR3 is 14 residues long.

The V gene is TRBV7-2, the J gene TRBJ2-5; tentatively, D is TRBD2 (5 bases). Germline V CDR1 and CDR2: SGHTA, FQGNSA. The CDR3 runs 15 residues. V was cut by 3 bases and J by 1 base, with 12 bases left in between. CDR3 in DNA: TGTGCCAGCAGCTTCGACTCGGGATTCCAAGAGACCCAGTACTTC. This encodes CASSFDSGFQETQYF.

The chain is built from TRBV7-2 and TRBJ2-7; TRBD2 aligns across 10 bases. The germline CDR1 and CDR2 sequences are SGHTA and FQGNSA. V was pared by 5 bases and J by 7 bases, with 8 bases of the junction left unmatched. This CDR3 has 14 residues. CDR3 in amino acids: CASSSSGRAGEQYF. The CDR3 bases are TGTGCCAGCAGCAGCAGCGGGAGGGCCGGTGAGCAGTACTTC.

The chain combines TRBV15 with TRBJ1-1; D is uncertain. The CDR3 contains 17 residues. Trimming shortened V by 1 base and J by 0 bases, and 15 bases separated the two germline ends. Germline CDR1 reads LNHNV; CDR2 reads YYDKDF (reference sequence). The CDR3 sequence is CATSRATPPVMNTEAFF. The DNA for the CDR3 is TGTGCCACCAGCAGAGCTACCCCTCCCGTTATGAACACTGAAGCTTTCTTT.

The rearrangement links TRBV11-2 to TRBJ2-4; 11 nucleotides line up with TRBD1. Germline CDR1 and CDR2: SGHAT and FQNNGV. Unmatched junction bases numbered 6, after V lost 6 bases and J lost 8 bases. The CDR3 is made up of 14 amino acids. This CDR3 reads CASSHGTGGDIQYF. As DNA, the CDR3 is TGTGCCAGCAGTCACGGGACAGGGGGAGACATTCAGTACTTC.

The chain uses TRBV15 and TRBJ2-1, with TRBD1 as a possible D gene (6 bases). Deletions cut 1 base from V and 4 bases from J, with 11 bases between. The CDR3 contains 15 residues. Per germline, CDR1 LNHNV and CDR2 YYDKDF (reference sequence). CDR3 sequence reads: CATSRATGGYNEQFF. For the CDR3, the DNA is TGTGCCACCAGCAGAGCGACAGGAGGATACAATGAGCAGTTCTTC.

V gene TRBV5-1 combines with J gene TRBJ2-7; TRBD2 might be the D (6 bases). CDR1 is SGHRS, CDR2 YFSETQ, per germline. The germline V and J ends were trimmed by 7 bases and 0 bases, with 14 bases remaining between them. The CDR3 loop spans 14 amino acids. The CDR3 region is CASASAAGSYEQYF. CDR3 nucleotides: TGCGCCAGCGCCTCGGCAGCGGGCTCCTACGAGCAGTACTTC.

The chain recombines TRBV5-1 with TRBJ1-2; a weak D match, TRBD1 (6 bases). The CDR3 covers 13 residues. V was trimmed by 4 bases and J by 3 bases, leaving 10 bases between them. Germline V gene sequence: CDR1 SGHRS, CDR2 YFSETQ. The CDR3, as DNA: TGCGCCAGCAGCCCCAGGACAGACTATGGCTACACCTTC. Residues: CASSPRTDYGYTF.

CDR3 bases: TGTGCCAGCAGCCACGTGAAACAGCCCTATGAAGCTTTCTTT. Translated, it gives CASSHVKQPYEAFF. This chain connects TRBV4-2 to TRBJ1-1; D ambiguous. This CDR3 has 14 residues. Trimming shortened V by 3 bases and J by 7 bases, and 15 bases separated the two germline ends. Per germline, CDR1 LGHNA and CDR2 YNFKEQ.

The chain uses TRBV5-1 and TRBJ1-1; D is unresolved. The CDR3 has 14 residues. Trimming removed 0 bases from V and 1 base from J, with 7 bases in between. Germline V gene sequence: CDR1 SGHRS, CDR2 YFSETQ. In DNA, the CDR3 is TGCGCCAGCAGCTTGGTCGCCGGGAACACTGAAGCTTTCTTT. This sequence encodes CASSLVAGNTEAFF.

The chain combines TRBV2 with TRBJ1-2; 7 nucleotides align to TRBD1. V gave up 3 bases and J gave up 4 bases; unmatched junction bases: 5. The CDR3 runs 14 residues. Germline values: CDR1 SNHLY, CDR2 FYNNEI. The CDR3 protein is CASSDRTGSYGYTF. CDR3 nucleotides: TGTGCCAGCAGTGATAGGACAGGCAGCTATGGCTACACCTTC.

This chain connects TRBV5-8 to TRBJ2-3; a weak D match, TRBD1 (5 bases). The CDR3 contains 13 residues. The V gene lost 2 bases and the J gene lost 2 bases, with 6 bases spanning the gap. CDR1 is SGHTS, CDR2 YDEGEE, per germline. This CDR3 reads CASSLQDTDTQYF. Written as DNA, the CDR3 is TGTGCCAGCAGCTTACAGGACACAGATACGCAGTATTTT.